This is a list of T cell receptor beta chains from one sample in a study of T cell repertoires in cytomegalovirus infection. MiXCR was run by TCRdb on the reads, yielding one entry per CDR3 protein. The sample has 490,000 or so distinct CDR3 sequences, about 11% seen once. The material sequenced was PBMCs. The receptors were sampled from a human donor in good health (CMV status not recorded). Some clones in this sample may be carry-over from other donors' samples. The CDR3 runs from the conserved cysteine through the conserved F or W. Fields, in order: CDR3 DNA, CDR3 protein, clone size, V gene, J gene, D gene. A D gene is named only where the DNA matches it firmly. The size of a clone is reported for some rows only, either as once, few or many, or as a class for expanded clones.

TGTGCCAGCAGTTTGTGGGGCCAGTCGGGCACTGAAGCTTTCTTT	CASSLWGQSGTEAFF	few	TRBV12-3/TRBV12-4	TRBJ1-1	-
TGTGCCAGCCGGGGACTAGCGAACACCGGGGAGCTGTTTTTT	CASRGLANTGELFF	-	TRBV6-6	TRBJ2-2	TRBD2
TGTGCCAGCAGTGAATACGGGGGACTAGCGGGGATACCCTACGAGCAGTACTTC	CASSEYGGLAGIPYEQYF	-	TRBV6-1	TRBJ2-7	TRBD2
TGTGCCAGCAGCTTATTGGGGACAGGGTTTGCAGAGACCCAGTACTTC	CASSLLGTGFAETQYF	-	TRBV7-9	TRBJ2-5	TRBD1
TGTGCCAGCAGCCCGCGGACAGGGCTTAGCAATCAGCCCCAGCATTTT	CASSPRTGLSNQPQHF	many	TRBV5-5	TRBJ1-5	TRBD1
TGTGCCAGCTCACCGAGCCCGGGACAGAACACACCCCTCCACTTT	CASSPSPGQNTPLHF	-	TRBV18	TRBJ1-6	TRBD1
TGTGCCAGCAGCTTAGGGGGGACTGTCCAGGAGCAGTTCTTC	CASSLGGTVQEQFF	many	TRBV7-2	TRBJ2-1	-
TGTGCCAGCAGCCCTCAAGCGGGCGCCACAGATACGCAGTATTTT	CASSPQAGATDTQYF	many	TRBV7-2	TRBJ2-3	-
TGTGCCAGCAGCCCTACCTCGGACAGGGTCGAGCAGTACTTC	CASSPTSDRVEQYF	many	TRBV12-3/TRBV12-4	TRBJ2-7	TRBD1
TGTGCCAGCACCCCTCGGGTGAACACTGAAGCTTTCTTT	CASTPRVNTEAFF	many	TRBV5-6	TRBJ1-1	-
TGTGCCATCAGTGATCCCTCGACAGGGCGAAAGAATCAGCCCCAGCATTTT	CAISDPSTGRKNQPQHF	once	TRBV10-3	TRBJ1-5	TRBD1
TGCGCCAGCAGTCTTCCGGGACTCCTGAATGAAAAACTGTTTTTT	CASSLPGLLNEKLFF	-	TRBV23-1	TRBJ1-4	-
TGTGCCAGCAGTCTCTCGACAGGGCGAGGGAGTGGCTACACCTTC	CASSLSTGRGSGYTF	many	TRBV6-1	TRBJ1-2	TRBD1
TGTGCCAGCAGCTTAAGGGCTAGCGGGAGGGCCTTCAATGAGCAGTTCTTC	CASSLRASGRAFNEQFF	many	TRBV7-8	TRBJ2-1	TRBD2
TGTGCCAGCCGTAGCGGGAGCGGCTTCTACGAGCAGTACTTC	CASRSGSGFYEQYF	many	TRBV6-2/TRBV6-3	TRBJ2-7	TRBD2
TGCAGTGCTAGGGCTGGACTAGCGGGGTCACGTAGCTCCTACAATGAGCAGTTCTTC	CSARAGLAGSRSSYNEQFF	few	TRBV20-1	TRBJ2-1	TRBD2
TGTGCCAGCAGCTTAGCGTCTCAGCCCCAGCATTTT	CASSLASQPQHF	many	TRBV7-2	TRBJ1-5	-
TGTGCCAGCAGCCCTCGACAGGGGTTCGCTGAAGCTTTCTTT	CASSPRQGFAEAFF	-	TRBV7-9	TRBJ1-1	TRBD1
TGTGCCAGCAGTGGAGGGGCCGGGGAGCTGTTTTTT	CASSGGAGELFF	many	TRBV28	TRBJ2-2	-
TGTGCCAGCAGTGACGGACAAGCTAATGAAAAACTGTTTTTT	CASSDGQANEKLFF	many	TRBV27	TRBJ1-4	-
TGTGCCAGCAGCTTAGTGCGGACTAGCGGGACCCAGATTCAGTACTTC	CASSLVRTSGTQIQYF	many	TRBV7-2	TRBJ2-4	TRBD2
TGCAGTGCTAGATCTAGGGACAGGGGCGTTCTTCGGTCTGGGGCCAACGTCCTGACTTTC	CSARSRDRGVLRSGANVLTF	many	TRBV20-1	TRBJ2-6	TRBD1
TGTGCCAGCAGCACGGGGACAGTAATCTATGGCTACACCTTC	CASSTGTVIYGYTF	many	TRBV7-9	TRBJ1-2	TRBD1
TGTGCCATCAGTCCGGGGCTAGCGGGAGGTAAGGTGCAGTTCTTC	CAISPGLAGGKVQFF	-	TRBV10-3	TRBJ2-1	TRBD2
TGCAGCGTTTTTCAACCACCTCGGGTGGATACGCAGTATTTT	CSVFQPPRVDTQYF	-	TRBV29-1	TRBJ2-3	-
TGTGCCAGCTGGACAGCCTTTCCCTACAATGAGCAGTTCTTC	CASWTAFPYNEQFF	many	TRBV6-1	TRBJ2-1	-
TGTGCCAGCAGTGTTCAGCGGATCACTAGCACAGATACGCAGTATTTT	CASSVQRITSTDTQYF	few	TRBV2	TRBJ2-3	-
TGTGCCAGCAGTTTAGGCGGGGCCTTCGTTGGGCCCCAGCATTTT	CASSLGGAFVGPQHF	few	TRBV12-3/TRBV12-4	TRBJ1-5	-
TGTGCCAGCAGGGTCGACGGGAAAACCTACGAGCAGTACTTC	CASRVDGKTYEQYF	-	TRBV12-3/TRBV12-4	TRBJ2-7	-
TGTGCCAGCAGAACCTCCTACGAGCAGTACTTC	CASRTSYEQYF	many	TRBV11-2	TRBJ2-7	-
TGTGCCAGTAGTATAGTTGTCCGCGCCAATGAGCAGTTCTTC	CASSIVVRANEQFF	few	TRBV19	TRBJ2-1	-
TGTGCCAGTACCCCTTCAGTAGGAAACATTCAGTACTTC	CASTPSVGNIQYF	many	TRBV19	TRBJ2-4	-
TGCAGTGCTTTCCTTGGAGACCAAGAGACCCAGTACTTC	CSAFLGDQETQYF	many	TRBV20-1	TRBJ2-5	-
TGTGCCAGCAGCGGACAGGGGCTAGCCAAAAACATTCAGTACTTC	CASSGQGLAKNIQYF	many	TRBV6-1	TRBJ2-4	TRBD1
TGTGCCACACTTACAGGGATAGGTAGCAATCAGCCCCAGCATTTT	CATLTGIGSNQPQHF	-	TRBV19	TRBJ1-5	-
TGTGCCAGCAGCCCCGGGACTACTTACACTGAAGCTTTCTTT	CASSPGTTYTEAFF	few	TRBV12-3/TRBV12-4	TRBJ1-1	-
TGTGCCAGCAGTTTCGCTGCGGGAGGAGAGACCCAGTACTTC	CASSFAAGGETQYF	many	TRBV12-3/TRBV12-4	TRBJ2-5	TRBD2
TGTGCCAGCAGCTTACTGAGCGGGGGCCAAACAGATACGCAGTATTTT	CASSLLSGGQTDTQYF	many	TRBV7-8	TRBJ2-3	TRBD2
TGTGCCAGCAGAGGGACAGGGAGGCAATGTTACGAGCAGTACTTC	CASRGTGRQCYEQYF	-	TRBV6-4	TRBJ2-7	TRBD1
TGTGCCAGCAGTTCGACAGGGACTGGAAACACCATATATTTT	CASSSTGTGNTIYF	-	TRBV27	TRBJ1-3	TRBD1
TGTGCCAGCAGCCCGGAAGGGACCTACAATGAGCAGTTCTTC	CASSPEGTYNEQFF	many	TRBV7-3	TRBJ2-1	-
TGCGCCAGCAGCTTGGTTGGGACAGGGAGTATCTCCTACGAGCAGTACTTC	CASSLVGTGSISYEQYF	many	TRBV5-1	TRBJ2-7	TRBD1
TGCAGTGCTAGTGCGGTAGCTCGGAGCTCCTACAATGAGCAGTTCTTC	CSASAVARSSYNEQFF	-	TRBV20-1	TRBJ2-1	-
TGTGCCAGCAGCTTAAACTTGGCAGCTAGAGAGCAGTTCTTC	CASSLNLAAREQFF	many	TRBV7-3	TRBJ2-1	-
TGTGCCAGTACAAGAGGGTTTCAGCCCCAGCATTTT	CASTRGFQPQHF	many	TRBV19	TRBJ1-5	-
TGCAGTACCGGGACTAGCGGGAGACCGCTCACATATTTT	CSTGTSGRPLTYF	many	TRBV20-1	TRBJ2-3	TRBD2
TGTGCCAGCATGGGCCTTCAAGAAGAGACCCAGTACTTC	CASMGLQEETQYF	-	TRBV4-2	TRBJ2-5	-
TGTGCCAGTAGTATCAATGACAGATTTAATTCACCCCTCCACTTT	CASSINDRFNSPLHF	many	TRBV19	TRBJ1-6	-